Below, 25 T cell receptor beta chains from the same sample are listed, as sequenced in a study of T cell responses to AZD1222 COVID-19 vaccine. Sequenced by immunoSEQ multiplex PCR; TCRdb stores in-frame clones only, minus some. The profile shows 150,000 to 200,000 clones, around 90% of them singletons. The material sequenced was peripheral blood, taken 28 days after the second AZD1222 dose. These receptors originate from an adult who received the AZD1222 COVID-19 vaccine.

This chain connects TRBV4-1 to TRBJ1-2; weak D call: TRBD1 (5 bases). CDR1 is MGHRA, CDR2 YSYEKL, per germline. The CDR3 extends over 16 amino acids. V lost 1 base, J lost 5 bases, and 17 bases lay in between. The CDR3, as DNA: TGCGCCAGCAGCCAAGTTCCGGGCGTAGGGGCTTATGGCTACACCTTC. Translating gives CASSQVPGVGAYGYTF.

The rearrangement joins TRBV6-4 to TRBJ2-1, with 7 bases identical to TRBD1. Germline V CDR1 and CDR2: MRHNA, SNTAGT. There are 18 residues in the CDR3. Trimming cost V 7 bases and J 0 bases; bases outside gene matches: 15. CDR3 residues: CASTLPVLRDSSYNEQFF. CDR3 in DNA: TGTGCCAGCACTTTACCGGTTCTCCGGGACAGCTCCTACAATGAGCAGTTCTTC.

This chain uses TRBV7-9 with TRBJ2-3, with D perhaps assigned TRBD1 or TRBD2 (6 bases each). Germline CDR1 is SEHNR and CDR2 is FQNEAQ (reference sequence). CDR3 length: 13 residues. Trimming removed 5 bases at V and 3 bases at J, with 9 bases between. Here the CDR3 reads CASSPGATDTQYF. The CDR3 bases are TGTGCCAGCAGCCCGGGGGCAACAGATACGCAGTATTTT.

The V and J genes are TRBV2 and TRBJ1-1; D is ambiguous. V lost 7 bases to trimming and J lost 0 bases, with 9 bases between them. Germline values: CDR1 SNHLY, CDR2 FYNNEI. This CDR3 has 13 amino acids. The CDR3, as DNA: TGTGCCAGCATGATCGGGATGAACACTGAAGCTTTCTTT. The encoded protein is CASMIGMNTEAFF.

This sequence joins TRBV2 and TRBJ1-2; D remains unclear. The length of the CDR3 is 13 residues. CDR1 is SNHLY, CDR2 FYNNEI, per germline. The V end lost 6 bases, the J end lost 8 bases, and 16 bases lay between the germline ends. CDR3: CASSLLIGNGYTF. CDR3 nucleotides: TGTGCCAGCAGCCTACTGATTGGAAACGGCTACACCTTC. The full variable domain, with the rest looked up from reference TRBV2 and TRBJ1-2, is EPEVTQTPSHQVTQMGQEVILRCVPISNHLYFYWYRQILGQKVEFLVSFYNNEISEKSEIFDDQFSVERPDGSNFTLKIRSTKLEDSAMYFCASSLLIGNGYTFGSGTRLTVV.

Remarks on this clone: The sample has other DNA sequences that encode this CDR3 too. The chain carries TRBV9 and TRBJ2-3; the D call may be TRBD1 or TRBD2 (5 bases each). Trimming shortened V by 4 bases and J by 4 bases, and 10 bases separated the two germline ends. The CDR3 sequence is 13 residues long. CDR1 is SGDLS, CDR2 YYNGEE, per germline. CDR3 residues: CASSPRGADTQYF. The DNA for the CDR3 is TGTGCCAGCAGCCCTAGAGGGGCAGATACGCAGTATTTT.

The chain uses TRBV2 and TRBJ1-6, with 10 bases lining up with TRBD1. The CDR3 sequence is 16 residues long. Germline V gene sequence: CDR1 SNHLY, CDR2 FYNNEI. V shed 5 bases and J 0 bases; nucleotides not matched to a gene: 1. The CDR3 coding sequence is TGTGCCAGCAGTCGGGACAGGGGCTCCTATAATTCACCCCTCCACTTT. It specifies CASSRDRGSYNSPLHF.

This sequence joins TRBV25-1 and TRBJ1-2; TRBD1 is a possible D gene (6 bases). This CDR3 contains 14 residues. The germline V gene has CDR1 MGHDK and CDR2 SYGVNS. Between the trimmed V and J ends, which lost 5 bases and 2 bases, there was a span of 12 bases. The CDR3 loop is CASSRTGRNYGYTF. CDR3 DNA sequence: TGTGCCAGCAGTCGAACAGGGCGCAACTATGGCTACACCTTC.

The chain combines TRBV2 with TRBJ2-5, with 9 bases matching TRBD2. The V segment lost 3 bases and the J segment 5 bases; nucleotides outside the gene matches: 7. The CDR3 runs to 15 residues. Germline values: CDR1 SNHLY, CDR2 FYNNEI. CDR3 loop: CASSDRSGRGETQYF. DNA for the CDR3: TGTGCCAGCAGTGACCGTAGCGGGAGAGGCGAGACCCAGTACTTC.

CDR3 protein: CASSRDPASYEQYF. The CDR3, as DNA: TGTGCCAGCAGCCGGGACCCCGCCTCCTACGAGCAGTACTTC. The rearrangement links TRBV6-5 to TRBJ2-7; D may match TRBD1 or TRBD2 (5 bases each). Germline V lookup: CDR1 MNHEY, CDR2 SVGAGI. This CDR3 region has 14 residues. Trimming shortened V by 6 bases and J by 0 bases, and 12 bases separated the two germline ends.

The V and J genes are TRBV4-1 and TRBJ2-7; D gene uncertain. The V end lost 1 base, the J end lost 4 bases, and 11 bases lay between the germline ends. The CDR3 is 14 amino acids. Per the germline V gene, CDR1 is MGHRA and CDR2 is YSYEKL. CDR3 residues: CASSQGLQPYEQYF. As DNA, the CDR3 is TGCGCCAGCAGCCAAGGTCTCCAGCCTTACGAGCAGTACTTC.

The V call is TRBV19, the J call TRBJ2-3; 9 bases align to TRBD1. The CDR3 is 15 amino acids. Germline trimming cut 6 bases from V and 5 bases from J; bases unmatched to any gene: 9. Germline assignment: CDR1 LNHDA and CDR2 SQIVND (reference sequence). The DNA of the CDR3 is TGTGCCAGTAGGGCGATGCGACAGGGGGGAGATACGCAGTATTTT. Translated, it gives CASRAMRQGGDTQYF.

The chain employs TRBV28 and TRBJ2-7, with TRBD2 identical over 11 bases. V dropped 7 bases and J dropped 2; count of bases not matched to a gene: 13. CDR1 is MDHEN and CDR2 is SYDVKM in the germline V gene. CDR3 length: 17 residues. The CDR3 nucleotides read TGTGCCAGCACGTGGGATAGCGGGAGGGCGGAAACCTACGAGCAGTACTTC. Protein: CASTWDSGRAETYEQYF.

This clone was seen a handful of times. The chain couples TRBV2 to TRBJ1-2; 7 nucleotides align to TRBD1. The CDR3 is 14 residues long. Germline CDR1 reads SNHLY; CDR2 reads FYNNEI. The trim removed 6 bases at V and 4 bases at J, leaving 8 bases unmatched. CDR3 in DNA: TGTGCCAGCAGACGACAGGGATCCGCCTATGGCTACACCTTC. Translating it yields CASRRQGSAYGYTF.

V gene TRBV6-2 or TRBV6-3 combines with J gene TRBJ2-2, with D possibly matching TRBD2 (7 bases). The length of the CDR3 is 14 residues. V was shortened by 5 bases and J by 3 bases, with 10 bases between the two germline ends. Germline V gene data show CDR1 as MNHEY and CDR2 as SVGEGT. The CDR3 loop reads CASSRGADTGELFF. The CDR3 coding sequence is TGTGCCAGCAGTCGGGGGGCAGACACCGGGGAGCTGTTTTTT.

This rearrangement joins TRBV7-9 to TRBJ2-1, with D unresolved. The CDR3 totals 15 residues. V was pared by 3 bases and J by 4 bases, with 13 bases between. Germline V gives CDR1 SEHNR, CDR2 FQNEAQ (reference sequence). CDR3 sequence (DNA): TGTGCCAGCAGCTTCCCTTATGGAGATTACAATGAGCAGTTCTTC. Amino acids: CASSFPYGDYNEQFF.

This sequence joins TRBV7-2 and TRBJ2-7, with 8 bases fitting TRBD2. Germline CDR1 and CDR2: SGHTA and FQGNSA. V shed 0 bases and J 3 bases; nucleotides not matched to a gene: 4. The CDR3 has 15 residues. The CDR3 DNA is TGTGCCAGCAGCTTAGCTAGCGGGACGAGCTACGAGCAGTACTTC. Translating gives CASSLASGTSYEQYF.

The chain combines TRBV5-6 with TRBJ1-5; D might be TRBD1 (6 bases). Germline CDR1 reads SGHDT; CDR2 reads YYEEEE. This CDR3 is built from 17 residues. Trimming cost V 2 bases and J 5 bases, with 20 bases left between them. Here the CDR3 reads CASSFSSFGQNYQPQHF. DNA for the CDR3: TGTGCCAGCAGCTTTAGTAGTTTCGGACAGAACTATCAGCCCCAGCATTTT.

This clone occurred a few times. The V gene is TRBV3-1 (or the pseudogene TRBV3-2), the J gene TRBJ1-6, with D unresolved. Germline values: CDR1 LGHDT, CDR2 YNNKEL (reference sequence). The V and J ends lost 0 bases and 9 bases respectively, with 15 bases between them. The CDR3 is 16 amino acids. CDR3 nucleotides: TGTGCCAGCAGCCAAGACCTGGGGAGTTTGGGTTCACCCCTCCACTTT. Its protein is CASSQDLGSLGSPLHF.

The rearrangement joins TRBV10-3 to TRBJ1-1; D remains ambiguous. Trimming stripped 6 bases from V and 1 base from J, with 15 bases between. The V gene's germline CDR1 is ENHRY and CDR2 SYGVKD. The length of the CDR3 is 15 residues. The chain's CDR3 is CAISYRAGSNTEAFF. CDR3 in DNA: TGTGCCATCAGCTACCGGGCGGGGTCGAACACTGAAGCTTTCTTT.

V gene TRBV19 combines with J gene TRBJ2-1, with 7 nucleotides matching TRBD1. V shed 7 bases, J shed 6 bases, and the junction held 9 bases outside the gene matches. Germline V gene sequence: CDR1 LNHDA, CDR2 SQIVND (reference sequence). The CDR3 runs to 14 residues. CDR3 region: CASTLGGFSNEQFF. CDR3 bases: TGTGCCAGTACACTAGGGGGCTTTTCCAATGAGCAGTTCTTC.

The J gene is TRBJ1-1, the V gene TRBV3-1 (or the pseudogene TRBV3-2); possible D gene TRBD1, 5 bases. The ends were cut back, 5 bases at V and 4 bases at J, with 17 bases in the middle. Germline CDR1 LGHDT, CDR2 YNNKEL (reference sequence). The CDR3 covers 15 residues. The CDR3 is CASSAGRGTVTEAFF. As DNA, the CDR3 is TGTGCCAGCAGCGCAGGACGTGGGACTGTCACTGAAGCTTTCTTT.

The V gene is TRBV5-1, the J gene TRBJ1-5, with 9 bases matching TRBD1. The V and J ends lost 5 bases and 6 bases, in that order; junction bases with no gene match: 6. The CDR3 runs to 14 residues. Germline V gene lookup returns CDR1 SGHRS and CDR2 YFSETQ. CDR3 sequence reads: CASSPGQGSQPQHF. The CDR3 DNA sequence: TGCGCCAGCAGTCCGGGACAGGGTTCTCAGCCCCAGCATTTT.

The chain is built from TRBV7-3 and TRBJ2-7, with D perhaps matching TRBD2 (5 bases). The germline V gene has CDR1 SGHTA and CDR2 FQGTGA. V gave up 0 bases and J gave up 3 bases, with 12 bases separating them. This CDR3 spans 15 amino acids. The chain's CDR3 is CASSLTASGYYEQYF. In nucleotides, the CDR3 is TGTGCCAGCAGCTTAACAGCAAGCGGCTACTACGAGCAGTACTTC.

This clone showed up just once. The chain is built from TRBV25-1 and TRBJ1-2; TRBD1 matches at 7 bases. The V segment lost 4 bases and the J segment 0 bases; nucleotides outside the gene matches: 5. The CDR3 extends over 15 amino acids. The germline V gene encodes CDR1 MGHDK and CDR2 SYGVNS. The CDR3: CASSGWTGANYGYTF. CDR3 DNA sequence: TGTGCCAGCAGTGGATGGACAGGAGCTAACTATGGCTACACCTTC.